This TCR beta chain was sequenced in a study of neurological immune-mediated disorders. This clonotype appeared many times. MiXCR was run by TCRdb on the 5' RACE reads, yielding one entry per CDR3 protein. The sample has tens of thousands of distinct CDR3 sequences, around 1.5% seen once; the top ten hold about 9.3%. V lost 1 base, J lost 7 bases, and 11 bases lay in between. The CDR3 runs 14 residues. The sample comprised PBMCs. This rearrangement joins TRBV12-3 or TRBV12-4 to TRBJ1-5; D not resolved. The TCR originated in a woman in her twenties or thirties with multiple sclerosis. The CDR3 sequence is CASSLGEMRQPQHF. The CDR3 nucleotides are TGTGCCAGCAGTTTAGGCGAAATGCGGCAGCCCCAGCATTTT.